These T cell receptor beta chains were read from a single sample in a study of early T cells in non-severe SARS-CoV-2 infection. TCRdb reanalysed the 5' RACE reads using MiXCR and keeps one entry per CDR3 protein. In the table there are tens of thousands of distinct CDR3 sequences, 20% to 25% of which are singletons. The sequencing used whole blood, collected at baseline. The receptors come from an adult who was a healthcare worker with PCR-confirmed SARS-CoV-2 infection or an uninfected control (not recorded which). CDR3s include the opening cysteine and the closing phenylalanine or tryptophan. A D gene is named only where the DNA matches it firmly. Clone size, where shown, is once, few, many, or a class for clones that have expanded.

j_call clone_size d_call v_call cdr3_nt cdr3_aa
TRBJ2-2 NA TRBD2 TRBV12-3/TRBV12-4 TGTGCCAGCAGTAGTCCCCTACTAGCGGGGGCCGGAACCGGGGAGCTGTTTTTT CASSSPLLAGAGTGELFF
TRBJ1-2 NA NA TRBV13 TGTGCCAGCAGCTTCTGGGGGAATGGCTACACCTTC CASSFWGNGYTF
TRBJ2-3 NA NA TRBV2 TGTGCCAGCTCATCCGGGAATAGGCCAGATACGCAGTATTTT CASSSGNRPDTQYF
TRBJ1-1 NA NA TRBV6-6 TGTGCCAGCAGTTTCTTGCTGGGGAACACTGAAGCTTTCTTT CASSFLLGNTEAFF
TRBJ1-5 NA NA TRBV30 TGTGCCTGGAGTGGGACTTCGGAGCCCCAGCATTTT CAWSGTSEPQHF
TRBJ1-4 few NA TRBV7-9 TGTGCCAGCAGCTTTAAGGGAGGGGATGAAAAACTGTTTTTT CASSFKGGDEKLFF
TRBJ1-1 many NA TRBV7-8 TGTGCCAGCAGCTTAGCGCAGGCTTTCATCCGCTTGAACACTGAAGCTTTCTTT CASSLAQAFIRLNTEAFF
TRBJ1-2 NA TRBD1 TRBV20-1 TGCAGTCCCGGGACAGGCTATGGCTACACCTTC CSPGTGYGYTF
TRBJ2-5 few NA TRBV14 TGTGCCAGCAGCCCCTTCGTCGGACAGGGAGGGCAAGAGACCCAGTACTTC CASSPFVGQGGQETQYF
TRBJ2-7 many TRBD1 TRBV12-3/TRBV12-4 TGTGCCAGCAGTTCCGGGACAGGACAGAGGAAGCAGTACTTC CASSSGTGQRKQYF
TRBJ2-1 few TRBD1 TRBV7-8 TGTGCCAGCAGCTTATTGGGGACAGGGATCGATGAGCAGTTCTTC CASSLLGTGIDEQFF
TRBJ1-5 many TRBD1 TRBV20-1 TGCAGTGCTAGAGGGACAGGGGGCGATGTTTTTGGCAATCAGCCCCAGCATTTT CSARGTGGDVFGNQPQHF
TRBJ1-1 NA NA TRBV4-2 TGTGCCAGCAGCCAAGAGGTCAGCGGGGCGCTGAACACTGAAGCTTTCTTT CASSQEVSGALNTEAFF
TRBJ2-7 NA NA TRBV4-1 TGCGCCAGCAGCCAAGAAGTAGCGGCACTCTACGAGCAGTACTTC CASSQEVAALYEQYF
TRBJ2-2 few TRBD2 TRBV30 TGTGCCTGGACCCTCGGACTAGCGGGGGTCACCGGGGAGCTGTTTTTT CAWTLGLAGVTGELFF
TRBJ2-3 few NA TRBV30 TGTGCCTGGGGGACAAACACAGATACGCAGTATTTT CAWGTNTDTQYF
TRBJ2-6 NA NA TRBV7-3 TGTGCCAGCAGCTTATGGGGGGCCCCTGGGGCCAACGTCCTGACTTTC CASSLWGAPGANVLTF
TRBJ2-3 NA NA TRBV20-1 TGCAGTGCTAGGGGAGGGGGCCCAGGGACAGATACGCAGTATTTT CSARGGGPGTDTQYF
TRBJ2-7 few NA TRBV29-1 TGCAGCGCGGAGGGACCAGGCGAGCAGTACTTC CSAEGPGEQYF
TRBJ2-3 NA TRBD2 TRBV7-9 TGTGCCAGCAGCTCCACTAGCGGGGGGGCCTATACGCAGTATTTT CASSSTSGGAYTQYF
TRBJ1-2 few NA TRBV27 TGTGCCAGCAGTTTAGGGGGACACAGGGAAGGCTACACCTTC CASSLGGHREGYTF
TRBJ1-2 few NA TRBV14 TGTGCCAGCAGCCAAGGACGAGAGGGCTACACCTTC CASSQGREGYTF
TRBJ2-1 many NA TRBV30 TGTGCCTGGAATGAGCAGTTCTTC CAWNEQFF
TRBJ2-1 NA NA TRBV5-1 TGCGCCAGCCGCCTTGGGCCGAACAATGAGCAGTTCTTC CASRLGPNNEQFF
TRBJ1-2 few NA TRBV7-9 TGTGCCAGCAGCCCTGGAACAGCTAACTATGGCTACACCTTC CASSPGTANYGYTF
TRBJ1-6 many NA TRBV7-8 TGTGCCAGCAGCCCTAGCCGGCAGGGGCTCTCACCCCTCCACTTT CASSPSRQGLSPLHF
TRBJ2-1 NA TRBD1 TRBV29-1 TGCAGCGTTGGACAGGGTTTCCTATACAATGAGCAGTTCTTC CSVGQGFLYNEQFF
TRBJ1-4 few NA TRBV5-5 TGTGCCAGCACCTACGCAACTAATGAAAAACTGTTTTTT CASTYATNEKLFF
TRBJ2-5 NA TRBD2 TRBV20-1 TGCAGTGCCACCCGACTACTAGCGGGGGGGCCGGTTGGGACCCAGTACTTC CSATRLLAGGPVGTQYF
TRBJ1-1 many NA TRBV7-2 TGTGCCAGCGGGAGCCCTAGGGCTTTCTTT CASGSPRAFF
TRBJ2-3 many TRBD2 TRBV10-2 TGCGCCAGCAGTGAGTCGAATCGGGGGGGGGCAGATACGCAGTATTTT CASSESNRGGADTQYF
TRBJ2-7 NA TRBD1 TRBV3-1 TGTGCCAGCAGCCAATTGCGGAAGGGGGCGTACGAGCAGTACTTC CASSQLRKGAYEQYF
TRBJ1-4 few NA TRBV5-1 TGCGCCAGCAGCTTCCAGGGGCGAGATGAAAAACTGTTTTTT CASSFQGRDEKLFF
TRBJ1-2 few NA TRBV2 NA CASILDRVYGYTF
TRBJ1-1 few NA TRBV6-6 TGTGCCAGCAGTTACGGGACCTACAACTTAAACACTGAAGCTTTCTTT CASSYGTYNLNTEAFF
TRBJ1-1 few TRBD1 TRBV7-9 TGTGCCAGCAGCTTACCCCTCGGACAGGGTATGGTTGAAGCTTTCTTT CASSLPLGQGMVEAFF
TRBJ2-5 many TRBD2 TRBV7-6 TGTGCCAGCGGACTGGAGGCTAGCGGACGAAAAGAGACCCAGTACTTC CASGLEASGRKETQYF
TRBJ1-6 few TRBD1 TRBV12-3/TRBV12-4 TGTGCCTGCCGGGGGACAGGGTCCTATAATTCACCCCTCCACTTT CACRGTGSYNSPLHF
TRBJ2-2 many NA TRBV7-3 TGTGCCAGCAGCTTATCAAGGGCGGAGACCGGGGAGCTGTTTTTT CASSLSRAETGELFF
TRBJ2-5 NA TRBD1 TRBV5-1 TGCGCCAGCAGTCGGGACAGGGTCGAAGAGACCCAGTACTTC CASSRDRVEETQYF
TRBJ1-4 few NA TRBV7-9 TGTGCCAGCAGCTCGTTAGATCCTAATGAAAAACTGTTTTTT CASSSLDPNEKLFF
TRBJ1-3 NA TRBD1 TRBV24-1 TGTGCCACCAGTGACAACCGGGACAGACACTCTGGAAACACCATATATTTT CATSDNRDRHSGNTIYF
TRBJ2-5 NA TRBD2 TRBV5-1 TGCGCCAGCAGCTTGAGCGGGGGGCCTCCGGAGACCCAGTACTTC CASSLSGGPPETQYF
TRBJ1-6 NA NA TRBV11-2 TGTGCCAGCAGCTTAGGGAACAGCCTCAATTCACCCCTCCACTTT CASSLGNSLNSPLHF
TRBJ2-7 NA TRBD1 TRBV5-5 TGTGCCAGCAGCTCCGGACAGGGTTTGGAGCAGTACTTC CASSSGQGLEQYF
TRBJ2-3 NA NA TRBV20-1 TGCAGTGCTACCATGACAGACACAGATACGCAGTATTTT CSATMTDTDTQYF
TRBJ2-2 NA NA TRBV12-3/TRBV12-4 TGTGCCAGCAGTCGGGGACTGGCGAACACCGGGGAGCTGTTTTTT CASSRGLANTGELFF
TRBJ2-4 NA TRBD1 TRBV5-4 TGTGCCAGCAGCCCCCGGGGACAGAGAAACATTCAGTACTTC CASSPRGQRNIQYF
TRBJ1-1 few NA TRBV7-2 TGTGCCAGCAGCTCCCTAGGGGGTAACACTGAAGCTTTCTTT CASSSLGGNTEAFF
TRBJ2-7 NA NA TRBV3-1 TGTGCCAGCAGCCGTCGGGAGCCCTCCGAGCAGTACTTC CASSRREPSEQYF
TRBJ1-2 NA TRBD1 TRBV9 TGTGCCAGCAGCCCAGGGGGCGCGAACTATGGCTACACCTTC CASSPGGANYGYTF
TRBJ2-5 few NA TRBV5-1 TGCGCCAGCAGCTTCGATATGGAGACCCAGTACTTC CASSFDMETQYF
TRBJ2-4 NA NA TRBV20-1 TGCAGTGCTAGAGATTTTGGGTTAGCCAAAAACATTCAGTACTTC CSARDFGLAKNIQYF
TRBJ2-2 few NA TRBV4-1 TGCGCCAGCAGCCAAGGAGGGAGGTTTTCCGGGGAGCTGTTTTTT CASSQGGRFSGELFF
TRBJ2-7 few NA TRBV21-1 TGTGCCAGCAGCACATTGTGCTACGAGCAGTACTTC CASSTLCYEQYF
TRBJ2-7 many NA TRBV20-1 TGCAGTGCTAGCCTCCGGGGGAGGGGGCGCGCCTACGAGCAGTACTTC CSASLRGRGRAYEQYF
TRBJ1-4 NA NA TRBV20-1 TGCAGTGCTAGAGATTCTTCCGGGCTTTTCGAGGAAAAACTGTTTTTT CSARDSSGLFEEKLFF